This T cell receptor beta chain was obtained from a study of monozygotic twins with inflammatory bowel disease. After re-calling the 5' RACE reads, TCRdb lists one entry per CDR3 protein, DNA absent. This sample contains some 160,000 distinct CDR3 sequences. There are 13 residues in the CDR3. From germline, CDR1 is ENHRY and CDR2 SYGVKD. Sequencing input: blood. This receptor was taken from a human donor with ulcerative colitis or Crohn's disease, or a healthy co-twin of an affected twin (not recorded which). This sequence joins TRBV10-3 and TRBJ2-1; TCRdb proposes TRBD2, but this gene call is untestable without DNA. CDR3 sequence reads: CAITSGVYDEQFF.